This T cell receptor (beta chain) was recovered during a study of response to subunit inactivated influenza vaccine. General study findings and limits: Authors suggested each seasonal influenza vaccination recruits few new T cells.

One entry per CDR3 protein results from TCRdb running MiXCR on the RT-PCR reads. The sample includes 650,000 to 800,000 distinct CDR3 sequences, less than 20% of them seen just once. Comment on this clonotype: The antigen remains unidentified. The junction and the germline gene differ at one end; a read error may be behind it.

The CDR3 is 13 residues long. Germline values: CDR1 MNHEY, CDR2 SMNVEV (reference sequence). J is TRBJ1-6 and V is TRBV27; no clear D gene. The source was PBMCs from blood, collected 4 to 6 days after vaccination. The receptor comes from a man aged 45-60 years who received an inactivated influenza vaccine. The DNA of the CDR3 is TGTGCCAACAGTTTATTGGAGGGTTCACCCCTCCACTTT. Amino acid sequence: CANSLLEGSPLHF.